This entry concerns a single TCR beta chain. These data belong to a study of cytotoxic CD8 clonotypes in ibrutinib-treated CLL. Generated by immunoSEQ multiplex PCR, the TCRdb table keeps only in-frame clones and is missing some. The sample shows some 80,000 clones, roughly 83% of them seen only once. The CDR3 is 12 amino acids. V lost 2 bases to trimming and J lost 7 bases, with 9 bases between them. CDR1 MRHNA and CDR2 SNTAGT come from the germline V gene. This TCR was recovered from a human donor with chronic lymphocytic leukemia. The input for sequencing was PBMCs, taken after 12 months of ibrutinib treatment. The V gene is TRBV6-4, the J gene TRBJ2-7, with unresolved D. The CDR3, as DNA: TGTGCCAGCAGTGACGCCCCGGGTGAGCAGTACTTC. Translating it yields CASSDAPGEQYF.